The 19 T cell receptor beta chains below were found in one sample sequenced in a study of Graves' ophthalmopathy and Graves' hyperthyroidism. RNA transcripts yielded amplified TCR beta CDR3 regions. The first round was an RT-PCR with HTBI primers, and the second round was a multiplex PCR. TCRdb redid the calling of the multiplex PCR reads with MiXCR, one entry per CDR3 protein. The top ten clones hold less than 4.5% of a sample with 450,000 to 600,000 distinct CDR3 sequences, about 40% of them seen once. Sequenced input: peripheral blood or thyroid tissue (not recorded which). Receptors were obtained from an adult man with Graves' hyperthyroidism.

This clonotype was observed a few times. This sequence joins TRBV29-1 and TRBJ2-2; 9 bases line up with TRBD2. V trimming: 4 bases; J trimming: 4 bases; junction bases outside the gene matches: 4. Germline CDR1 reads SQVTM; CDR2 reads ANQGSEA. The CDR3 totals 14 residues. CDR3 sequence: CSVGAGGPTGELFF. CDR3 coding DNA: TGCAGCGTTGGGGCGGGAGGGCCCACCGGGGAGCTGTTTTTT.

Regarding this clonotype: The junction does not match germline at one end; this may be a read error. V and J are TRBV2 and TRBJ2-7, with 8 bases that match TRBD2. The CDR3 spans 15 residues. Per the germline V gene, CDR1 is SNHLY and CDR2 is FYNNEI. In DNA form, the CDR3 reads TGTGCCGGCAGTCCGGGAGGGGGGGCCGCCTACGAGCAGTACTTC. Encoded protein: CAGSPGGGAAYEQYF. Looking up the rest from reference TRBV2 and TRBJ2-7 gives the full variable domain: EPEVTQTPSHQVTQMGQEVILRCVPISNHLYFYWYRQILGQKVEFLVSFYNNEISEKSEIFDDQFSVERPDGSNFTLKIRSTKLEDSAMYFCAGSPGGGAAYEQYFGPGTRLTVT.

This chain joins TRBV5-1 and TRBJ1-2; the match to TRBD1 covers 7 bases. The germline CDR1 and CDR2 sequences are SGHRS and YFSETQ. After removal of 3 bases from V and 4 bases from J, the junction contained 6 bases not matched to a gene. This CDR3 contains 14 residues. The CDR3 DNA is TGCGCCAGCAGCTCGACAGGGTTTTCCTATGGCTACACCTTC. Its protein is CASSSTGFSYGYTF.

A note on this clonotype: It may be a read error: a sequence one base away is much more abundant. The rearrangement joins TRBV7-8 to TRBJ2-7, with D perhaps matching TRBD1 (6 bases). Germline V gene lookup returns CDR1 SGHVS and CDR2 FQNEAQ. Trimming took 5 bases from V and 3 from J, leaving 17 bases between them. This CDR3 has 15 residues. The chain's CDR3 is CASSIDRTVFYEQYF. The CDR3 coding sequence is TGTGCCAGCAGCATAGACAGGACGGTCTTCTACGAGCAGTACTTC.

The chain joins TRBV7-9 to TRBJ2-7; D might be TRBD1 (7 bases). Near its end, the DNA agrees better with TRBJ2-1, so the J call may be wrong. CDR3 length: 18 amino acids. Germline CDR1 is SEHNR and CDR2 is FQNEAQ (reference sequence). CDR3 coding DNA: TGTGCCAGCAGCTTAGTACAGGGGCTTGGGACTGCTCCAAATGAGCAGTTCTTC. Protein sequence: CASSLVQGLGTAPNEQFF.

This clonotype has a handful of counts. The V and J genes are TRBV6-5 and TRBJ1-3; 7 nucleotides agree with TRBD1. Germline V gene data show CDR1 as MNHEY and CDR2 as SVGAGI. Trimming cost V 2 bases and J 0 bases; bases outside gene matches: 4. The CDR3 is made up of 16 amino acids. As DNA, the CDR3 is TGTGCCAGCAGTTACCCCGGACAGGACTCTGGAAACACCATATATTTT. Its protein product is CASSYPGQDSGNTIYF.

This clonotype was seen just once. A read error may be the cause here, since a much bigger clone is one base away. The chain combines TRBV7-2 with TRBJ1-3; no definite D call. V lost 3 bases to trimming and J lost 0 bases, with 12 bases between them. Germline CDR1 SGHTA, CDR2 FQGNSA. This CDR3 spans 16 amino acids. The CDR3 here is CASSLGSASSGNTIYF. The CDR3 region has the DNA TGTGCCAGCAGCTTGGGGTCCGCCTCCTCTGGAAACACCATATATTTT.

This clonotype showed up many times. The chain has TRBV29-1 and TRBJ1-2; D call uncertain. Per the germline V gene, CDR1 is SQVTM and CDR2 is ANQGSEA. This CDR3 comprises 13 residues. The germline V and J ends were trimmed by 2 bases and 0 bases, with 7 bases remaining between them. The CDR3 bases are TGCAGCGTTGAACCCAGGTCTAACTATGGCTACACCTTC. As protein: CSVEPRSNYGYTF.

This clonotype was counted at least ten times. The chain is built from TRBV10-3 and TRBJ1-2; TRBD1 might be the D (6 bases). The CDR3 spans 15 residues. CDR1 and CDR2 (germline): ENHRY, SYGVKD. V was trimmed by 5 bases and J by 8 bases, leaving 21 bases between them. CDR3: CAISPQQGPLGGYTF. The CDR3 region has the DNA TGTGCCATCAGTCCCCAACAGGGCCCCCTCGGGGGCTACACCTTC.

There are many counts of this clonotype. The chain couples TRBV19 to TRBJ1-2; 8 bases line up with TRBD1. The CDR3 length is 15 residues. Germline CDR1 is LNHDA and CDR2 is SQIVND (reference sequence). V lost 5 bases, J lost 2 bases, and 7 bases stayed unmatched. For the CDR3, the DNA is TGTGCCAGTAGTCCCTGGGGACAGGCAAACTATGGCTACACCTTC. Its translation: CASSPWGQANYGYTF.

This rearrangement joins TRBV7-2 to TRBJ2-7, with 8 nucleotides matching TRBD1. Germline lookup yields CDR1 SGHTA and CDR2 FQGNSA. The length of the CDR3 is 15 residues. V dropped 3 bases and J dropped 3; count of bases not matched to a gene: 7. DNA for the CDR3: TGTGCCAGCAGCTTCCGGGACAGGCCACACTACGAGCAGTACTTC. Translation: CASSFRDRPHYEQYF.

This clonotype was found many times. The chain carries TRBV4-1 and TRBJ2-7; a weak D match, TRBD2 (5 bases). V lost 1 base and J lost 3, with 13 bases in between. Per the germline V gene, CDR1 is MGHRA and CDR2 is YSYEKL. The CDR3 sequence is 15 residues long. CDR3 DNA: TGCGCCAGCAGCCAAGGGAGGATCGGGATCTACGAGCAGTACTTC. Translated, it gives CASSQGRIGIYEQYF.

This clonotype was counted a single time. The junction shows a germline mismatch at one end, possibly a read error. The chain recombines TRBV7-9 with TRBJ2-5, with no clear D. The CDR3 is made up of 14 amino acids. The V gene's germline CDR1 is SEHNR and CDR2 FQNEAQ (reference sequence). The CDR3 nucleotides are TGTGCCAGCAGCTCCGAGTATTGCGAAGAGACCCAGCACTTC. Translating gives CASSSEYCEETQHF.

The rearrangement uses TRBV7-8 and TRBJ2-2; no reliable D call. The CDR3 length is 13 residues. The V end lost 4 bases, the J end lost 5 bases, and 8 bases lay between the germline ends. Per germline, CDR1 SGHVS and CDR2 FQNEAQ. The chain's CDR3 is CASSSSRTGELFF. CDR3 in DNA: TGTGCCAGCAGCTCATCCAGGACCGGGGAGCTGTTTTTT.

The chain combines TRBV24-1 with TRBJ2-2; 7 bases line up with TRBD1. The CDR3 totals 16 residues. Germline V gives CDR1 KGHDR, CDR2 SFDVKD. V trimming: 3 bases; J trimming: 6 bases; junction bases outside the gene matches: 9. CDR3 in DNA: TGTGCCACCAGTGATGCGAGGGGGCTTAATTCCGGGGAGCTGTTTTTT. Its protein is CATSDARGLNSGELFF.

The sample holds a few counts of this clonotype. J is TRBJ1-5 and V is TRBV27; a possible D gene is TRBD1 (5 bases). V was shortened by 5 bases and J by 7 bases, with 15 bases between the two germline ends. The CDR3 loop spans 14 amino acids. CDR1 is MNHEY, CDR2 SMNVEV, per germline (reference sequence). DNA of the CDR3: TGTGCCAGCAGTCTAACGACAGCTACCCAGCCCCAGCATTTT. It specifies CASSLTTATQPQHF.

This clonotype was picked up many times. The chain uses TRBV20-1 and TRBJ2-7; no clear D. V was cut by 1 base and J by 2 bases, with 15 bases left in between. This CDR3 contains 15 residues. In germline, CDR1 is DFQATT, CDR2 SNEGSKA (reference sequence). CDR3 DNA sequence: TGCAGTGCTAGAGGTGGAGACCGGGCAACCTACGAGCAGTACTTC. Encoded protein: CSARGGDRATYEQYF.

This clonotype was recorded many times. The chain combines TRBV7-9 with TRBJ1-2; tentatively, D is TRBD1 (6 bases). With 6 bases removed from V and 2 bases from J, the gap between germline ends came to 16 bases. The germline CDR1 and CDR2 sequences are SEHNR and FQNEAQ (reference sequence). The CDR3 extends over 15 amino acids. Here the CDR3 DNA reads TGTGCCAGCAGTGGATTAGGGACACCAAACTATGGCTACACCTTC. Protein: CASSGLGTPNYGYTF.

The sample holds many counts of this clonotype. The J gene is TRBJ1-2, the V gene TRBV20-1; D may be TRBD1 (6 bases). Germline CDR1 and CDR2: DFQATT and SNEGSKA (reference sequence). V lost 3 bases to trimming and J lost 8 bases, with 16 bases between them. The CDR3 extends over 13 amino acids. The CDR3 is CSARRGQSGGYTF. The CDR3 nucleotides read TGCAGTGCTAGGCGAGGACAGTCGGGAGGCTACACCTTC.